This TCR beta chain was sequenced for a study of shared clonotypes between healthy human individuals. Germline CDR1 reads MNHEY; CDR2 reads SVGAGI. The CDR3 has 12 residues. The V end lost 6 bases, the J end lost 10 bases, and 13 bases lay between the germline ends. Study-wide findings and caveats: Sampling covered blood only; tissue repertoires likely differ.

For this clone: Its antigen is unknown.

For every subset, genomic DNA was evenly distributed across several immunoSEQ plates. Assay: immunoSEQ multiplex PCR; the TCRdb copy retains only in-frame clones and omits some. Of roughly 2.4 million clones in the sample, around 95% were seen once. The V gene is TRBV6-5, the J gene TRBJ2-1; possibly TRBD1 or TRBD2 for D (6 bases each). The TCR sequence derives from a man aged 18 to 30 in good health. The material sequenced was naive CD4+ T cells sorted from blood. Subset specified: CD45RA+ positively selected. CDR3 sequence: CASRGGGSEQFF. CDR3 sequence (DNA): TGTGCCAGCAGAGGGGGAGGTAGCGAGCAGTTCTTC.